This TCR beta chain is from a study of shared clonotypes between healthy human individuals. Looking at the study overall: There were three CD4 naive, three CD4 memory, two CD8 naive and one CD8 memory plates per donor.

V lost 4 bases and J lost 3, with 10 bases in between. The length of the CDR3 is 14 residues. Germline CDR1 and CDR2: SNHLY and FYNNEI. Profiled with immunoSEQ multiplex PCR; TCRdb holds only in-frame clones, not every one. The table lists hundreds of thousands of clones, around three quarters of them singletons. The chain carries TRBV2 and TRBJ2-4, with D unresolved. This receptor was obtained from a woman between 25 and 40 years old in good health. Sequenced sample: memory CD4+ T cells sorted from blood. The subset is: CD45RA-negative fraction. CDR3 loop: CASSVQVDKNIQYF. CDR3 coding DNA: TGTGCCAGCAGTGTCCAGGTAGACAAAAACATTCAGTACTTC. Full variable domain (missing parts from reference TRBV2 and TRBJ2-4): EPEVTQTPSHQVTQMGQEVILRCVPISNHLYFYWYRQILGQKVEFLVSFYNNEISEKSEIFDDQFSVERPDGSNFTLKIRSTKLEDSAMYFCASSVQVDKNIQYFGAGTRLSVL.